The TCR beta chain described here comes from a study of OX40 agonist ivuxolimab in advanced cancers. Background on the study: Patients in dose escalation had liver, melanoma, kidney or head and neck cancers.

CDR1 SGHVS and CDR2 FNYEAQ come from the germline V gene. The CDR3 contains 16 residues. V shed 5 bases, J shed 5 bases, and the junction held 12 bases outside the gene matches. The protocol was immunoSEQ multiplex PCR, while the TCRdb copy is restricted to in-frame clones and leaves out a portion. The sample records roughly 41,000 clones, about nine tenths being singletons. The source was CD4+ or CD8+ T cells sorted from blood, collected in a trial of the OX40 agonist ivuxolimab. This TCR was sampled from an adult with an advanced solid tumor such as melanoma, head and neck, liver or kidney cancer. The chain uses TRBV7-6 and TRBJ2-5, with 9 bases fitting TRBD1. CDR3 residues: CASSHLGGQGPETQYF. The CDR3 DNA sequence: TGTGCCAGCAGCCACCTAGGGGGACAGGGACCGGAGACCCAGTACTTC.